The entry below gives a single T cell receptor beta chain sequence along with its context. The antigen is undetermined. Germline CDR1 is SGHTA and CDR2 is FQGNSA. V lost 4 bases and J lost 2; bases outside the gene matches: 8. The CDR3 runs 15 residues. The data belong to a study of T cell responses to AZD1222 COVID-19 vaccine. Overall study results and limits: As reported, nearly half of all spike-specific TCRs target variant regions that are unmutated.

Generated by immunoSEQ multiplex PCR, the TCRdb table keeps only in-frame clones and is missing some. Here the sample spans about 85,000 clones, 80% to 90% being singletons. The receptor was isolated from an adult in good health. The sample here was peripheral blood, taken on day 0 of MenACWY control vaccination. The chain has TRBV7-2 and TRBJ2-7; 7 bases are a match to TRBD1. CDR3 amino acids: CASSSRQGTAYEQYF. CDR3 coding DNA: TGTGCCAGCAGCTCCCGACAGGGAACGGCCTACGAGCAGTACTTC. Together with reference TRBV7-2 and TRBJ2-7, the CDR3 gives the full variable domain: GAGVSQSPSNKVTEKGKDVELRCDPISGHTALYWYRQSLGQGLEFLIYFQGNSAPDKSGLPSDRFSAERTGGSVSTLTIQRTQQEDSAVYLCASSSRQGTAYEQYFGPGTRLTVT.